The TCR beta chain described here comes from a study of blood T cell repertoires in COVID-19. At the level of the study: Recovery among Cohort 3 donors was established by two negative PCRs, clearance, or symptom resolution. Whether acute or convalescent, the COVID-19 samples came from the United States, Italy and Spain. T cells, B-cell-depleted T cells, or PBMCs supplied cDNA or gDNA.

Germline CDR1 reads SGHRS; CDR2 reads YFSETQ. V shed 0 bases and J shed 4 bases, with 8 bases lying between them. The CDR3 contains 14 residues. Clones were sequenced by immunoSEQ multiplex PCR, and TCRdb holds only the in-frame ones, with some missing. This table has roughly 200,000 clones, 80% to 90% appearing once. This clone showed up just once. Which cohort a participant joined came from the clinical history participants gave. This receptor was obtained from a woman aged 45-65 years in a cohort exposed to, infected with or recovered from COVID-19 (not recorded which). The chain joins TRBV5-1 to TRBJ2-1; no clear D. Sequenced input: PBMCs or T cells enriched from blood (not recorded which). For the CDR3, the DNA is TGCGCCAGCAGCTTGGCTGACAATTACAATGAGCAGTTCTTC. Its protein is CASSLADNYNEQFF.